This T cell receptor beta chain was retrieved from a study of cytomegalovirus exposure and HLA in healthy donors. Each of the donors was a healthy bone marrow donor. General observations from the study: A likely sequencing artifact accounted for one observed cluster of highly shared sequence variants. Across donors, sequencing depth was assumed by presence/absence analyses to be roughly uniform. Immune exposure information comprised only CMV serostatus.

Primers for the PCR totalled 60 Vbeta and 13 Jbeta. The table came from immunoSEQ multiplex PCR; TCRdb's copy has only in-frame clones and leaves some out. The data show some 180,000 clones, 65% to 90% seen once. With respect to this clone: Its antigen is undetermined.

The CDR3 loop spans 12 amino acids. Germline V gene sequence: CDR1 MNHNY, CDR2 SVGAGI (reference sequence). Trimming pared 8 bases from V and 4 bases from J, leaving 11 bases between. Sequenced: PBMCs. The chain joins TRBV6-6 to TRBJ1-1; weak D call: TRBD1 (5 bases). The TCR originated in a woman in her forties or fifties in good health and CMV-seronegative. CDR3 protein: CASAGRLTEAFF. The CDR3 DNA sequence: TGTGCCAGCGCGGGGCGCCTCACTGAAGCTTTCTTT.